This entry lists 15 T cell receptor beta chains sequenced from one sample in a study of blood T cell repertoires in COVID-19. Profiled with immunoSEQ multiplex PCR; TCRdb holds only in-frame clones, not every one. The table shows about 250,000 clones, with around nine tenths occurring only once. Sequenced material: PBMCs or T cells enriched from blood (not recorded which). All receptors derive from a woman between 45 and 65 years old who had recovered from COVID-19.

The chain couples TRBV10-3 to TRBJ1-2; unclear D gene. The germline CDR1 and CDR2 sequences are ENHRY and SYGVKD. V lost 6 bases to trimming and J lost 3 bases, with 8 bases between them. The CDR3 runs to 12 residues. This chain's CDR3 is CAISSGDYGYTF. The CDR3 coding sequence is TGTGCCATCAGCTCCGGGGACTATGGCTACACCTTC.

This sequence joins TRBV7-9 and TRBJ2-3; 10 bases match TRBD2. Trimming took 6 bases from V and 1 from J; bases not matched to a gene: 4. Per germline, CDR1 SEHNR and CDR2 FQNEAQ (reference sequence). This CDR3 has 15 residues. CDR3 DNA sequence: TGTGCCAGCAGACCTAGCGGGAGACGCACAGATACGCAGTATTTT. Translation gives CASRPSGRRTDTQYF.

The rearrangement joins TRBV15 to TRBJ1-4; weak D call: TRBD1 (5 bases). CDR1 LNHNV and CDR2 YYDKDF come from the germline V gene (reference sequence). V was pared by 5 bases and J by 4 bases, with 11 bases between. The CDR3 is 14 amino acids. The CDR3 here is CATSLWGGNEKLFF. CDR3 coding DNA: TGTGCCACCAGCCTTTGGGGGGGTAATGAAAAACTGTTTTTT.

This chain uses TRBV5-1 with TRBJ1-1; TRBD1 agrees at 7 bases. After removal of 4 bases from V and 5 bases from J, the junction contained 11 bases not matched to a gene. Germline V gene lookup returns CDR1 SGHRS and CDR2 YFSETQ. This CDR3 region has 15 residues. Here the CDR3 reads CASSVNTGVGTEAFF. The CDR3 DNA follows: TGCGCCAGCAGCGTAAACACAGGGGTGGGGACTGAAGCTTTCTTT.

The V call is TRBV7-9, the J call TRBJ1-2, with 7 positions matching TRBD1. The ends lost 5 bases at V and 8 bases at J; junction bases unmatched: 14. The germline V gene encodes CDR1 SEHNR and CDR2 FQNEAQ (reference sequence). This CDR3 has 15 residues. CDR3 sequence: CASSPRTERGLGYTF. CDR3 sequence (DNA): TGTGCCAGCAGCCCACGGACGGAGAGGGGGCTCGGCTACACCTTC.

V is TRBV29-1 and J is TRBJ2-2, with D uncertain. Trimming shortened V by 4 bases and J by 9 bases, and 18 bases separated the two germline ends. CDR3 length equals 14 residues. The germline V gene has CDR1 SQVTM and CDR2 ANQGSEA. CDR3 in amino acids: CSVGKAAAVRELFF. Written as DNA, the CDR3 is TGCAGCGTTGGTAAAGCTGCCGCCGTCCGGGAGCTGTTTTTT.

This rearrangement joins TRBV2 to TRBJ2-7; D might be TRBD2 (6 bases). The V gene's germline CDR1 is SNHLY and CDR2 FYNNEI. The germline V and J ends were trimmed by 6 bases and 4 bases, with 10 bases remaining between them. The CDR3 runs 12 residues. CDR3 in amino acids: CASSLTSYEQYF. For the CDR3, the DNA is TGTGCCAGCAGCCTGACTAGTTACGAGCAGTACTTC.

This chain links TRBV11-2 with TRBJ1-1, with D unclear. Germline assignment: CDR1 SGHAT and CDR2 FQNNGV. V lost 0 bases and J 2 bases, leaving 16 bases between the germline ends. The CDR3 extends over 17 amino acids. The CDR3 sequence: CASSLDFAPRVNTEAFF. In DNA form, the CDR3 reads TGTGCCAGCAGCTTAGATTTTGCCCCGAGGGTAAACACTGAAGCTTTCTTT.

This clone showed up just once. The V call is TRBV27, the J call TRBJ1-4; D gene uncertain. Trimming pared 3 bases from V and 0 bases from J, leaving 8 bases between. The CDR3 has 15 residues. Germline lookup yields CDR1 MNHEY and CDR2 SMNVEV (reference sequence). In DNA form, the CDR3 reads TGTGCCAGCAGTTTCCAGTATGCAACTAATGAAAAACTGTTTTTT. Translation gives CASSFQYATNEKLFF.

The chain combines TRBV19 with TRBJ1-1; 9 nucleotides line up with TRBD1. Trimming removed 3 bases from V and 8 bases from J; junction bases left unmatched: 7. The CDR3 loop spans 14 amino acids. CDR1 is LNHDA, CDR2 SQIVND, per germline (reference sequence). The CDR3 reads CASSIFRDRDEAFF. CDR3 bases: TGTGCCAGTAGTATTTTTCGGGACAGGGACGAAGCTTTCTTT.

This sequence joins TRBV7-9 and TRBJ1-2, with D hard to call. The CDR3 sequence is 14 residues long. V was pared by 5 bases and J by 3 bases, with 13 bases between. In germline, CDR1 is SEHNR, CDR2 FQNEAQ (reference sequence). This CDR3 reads CASSVIDSYYGYTF. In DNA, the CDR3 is TGTGCCAGCAGCGTGATTGACTCCTACTATGGCTACACCTTC. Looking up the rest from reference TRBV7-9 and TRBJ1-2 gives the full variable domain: DTGVSQNPRHKITKRGQNVTFRCDPISEHNRLYWYRQTLGQGPEFLTYFQNEAQLEKSRLLSDRFSAERPKGSFSTLEIQRTEQGDSAMYLCASSVIDSYYGYTFGSGTRLTVV.

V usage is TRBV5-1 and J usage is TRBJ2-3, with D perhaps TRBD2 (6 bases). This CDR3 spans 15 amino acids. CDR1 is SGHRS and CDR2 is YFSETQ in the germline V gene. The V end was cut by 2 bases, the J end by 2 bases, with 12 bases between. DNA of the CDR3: TGCGCCAGCAGCTTATCAAGGACTAACACAGATACGCAGTATTTT. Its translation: CASSLSRTNTDTQYF.

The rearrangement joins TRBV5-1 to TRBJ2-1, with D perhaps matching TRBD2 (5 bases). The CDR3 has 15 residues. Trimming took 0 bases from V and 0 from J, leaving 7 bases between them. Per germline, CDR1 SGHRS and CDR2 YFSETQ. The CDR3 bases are TGCGCCAGCAGCTTGGGTAGCGCCTCCTACAATGAGCAGTTCTTC. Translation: CASSLGSASYNEQFF. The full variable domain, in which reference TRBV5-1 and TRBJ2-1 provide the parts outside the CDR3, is KAGVTQTPRYLIKTRGQQVTLSCSPISGHRSVSWYQQTPGQGLQFLFEYFSETQRNKGNFPGRFSGRQFSNSRSEMNVSTLELGDSALYLCASSLGSASYNEQFFGPGTRLTVL.

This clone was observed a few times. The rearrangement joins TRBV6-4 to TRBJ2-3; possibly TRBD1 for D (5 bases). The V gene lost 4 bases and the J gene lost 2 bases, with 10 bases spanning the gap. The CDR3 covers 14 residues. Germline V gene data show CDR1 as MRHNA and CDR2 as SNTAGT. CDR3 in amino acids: CASSAGHPTDTQYF. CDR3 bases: TGTGCCAGCAGTGCCGGACACCCCACAGATACGCAGTATTTT.

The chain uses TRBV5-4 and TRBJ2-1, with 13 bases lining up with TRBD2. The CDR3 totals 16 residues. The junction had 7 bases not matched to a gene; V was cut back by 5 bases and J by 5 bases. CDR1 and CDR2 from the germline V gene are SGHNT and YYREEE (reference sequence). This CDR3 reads CASRNPGTSGDNEQFF. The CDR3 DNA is TGTGCCAGCAGGAACCCCGGGACTAGCGGGGACAATGAGCAGTTCTTC.